Following are 30 T cell receptor beta chains from one sample sequenced in a study of blood T cell repertoires in COVID-19 (dated by TCRdb to about 2020). Receptor amplification or capture employed the immunoSEQ multiplex PCR assay. What TCRdb holds here is the immuneACCESS table cut down to in-frame rearrangements. Part of the clones is not present; checked against another copy, under half of the missing clones reflect an unresolved V gene, and the others are unexplained. The sample data list tens of thousands of clones, and approximately 88% of these were observed just once. The ten biggest clones cover approximately 4% of the sample. Sequences were obtained from peripheral blood. The receptor set was obtained from a human donor in a cohort sampled during active COVID-19.

This clone appeared a single time. The rearrangement uses TRBV4-2 and TRBJ2-3, with a possible D match to TRBD1 (6 bases). Germline V gene sequence: CDR1 LGHNA, CDR2 YNFKEQ. The CDR3 length is 20 residues. Trimming removed 0 bases at V and 0 bases at J, with 22 bases between. This CDR3 is CASSQDYGFRGSSSTDTQYF. In nucleotides, the CDR3 is TGTGCCAGCAGCCAAGATTACGGGTTTAGGGGGTCATCTAGCACAGATACGCAGTATTTT.

This clone was seen only once. The chain is built from TRBV19 and TRBJ2-7, with 9 bases aligning to TRBD2. J gave up 13 bases and V 4 bases, and 8 bases lay outside the gene matches. The CDR3 covers 12 residues. The V gene's germline CDR1 is LNHDA and CDR2 SQIVND (reference sequence). The CDR3 nucleotides are TGTGCCAGTAGTACGAGCGGGGGGACCGCTTACTTC. Amino acids: CASSTSGGTAYF.

This chain links TRBV5-1 with TRBJ2-3, with 8 bases lining up with TRBD2. CDR1 and CDR2 from the germline V gene are SGHRS and YFSETQ. The length of the CDR3 is 15 residues. J lost 0 bases, V lost 1 base, and 1 base had no gene match. CDR3 sequence reads: CASSLTSGSTDTQYF. For the CDR3, the DNA is TGCGCCAGCAGCTTGACTAGCGGAAGCACAGATACGCAGTATTTT.

V and J are TRBV4-3 and TRBJ1-6; D is possibly TRBD1 (5 bases). V shed 1 base and J shed 2 bases, with 12 bases lying between them. Germline loops: CDR1 LGHNA, CDR2 YSLEER. The CDR3 covers 17 residues. Here the CDR3 reads CASSQGAGKTYNSPLHF. CDR3 nucleotide sequence: TGCGCCAGCAGCCAAGGAGCAGGGAAAACCTATAATTCACCCCTCCACTTT.

V gene TRBV6-5 combines with J gene TRBJ2-7; the D gene is possibly TRBD1 (7 bases). The germline V gene has CDR1 MNHEY and CDR2 SVGAGI. The CDR3 runs to 11 residues. Trimming pared 7 bases from V and 6 bases from J, leaving 10 bases between. CDR3 DNA sequence: TGTGCCAGCACCCAGGGGGGCGAGCAGTACTTC. This encodes CASTQGGEQYF.

The sample holds one count of this clone. V usage is TRBV5-5 and J usage is TRBJ1-3; weak D call: TRBD1 (5 bases). The V gene lost 4 bases and the J gene lost 0 bases, with 11 bases spanning the gap. CDR3 length: 15 residues. The V gene's germline CDR1 is SGHKS and CDR2 YYEKEE (reference sequence). The CDR3 bases are TGTGCCAGCAGCGGGCGGGGGAGCTCTGGAAACACCATATATTTT. It encodes CASSGRGSSGNTIYF.

The rearrangement uses TRBV19 and TRBJ1-4; 7 bases match TRBD1. CDR3 length equals 16 residues. CDR1 is LNHDA and CDR2 is SQIVND in the germline V gene (reference sequence). Germline trimming cut 7 bases from V and 3 bases from J; bases unmatched to any gene: 11. The CDR3 DNA follows: TGTGCCAGTACCGGGACAGCCTATAGGTCTAATGAAAAACTGTTTTTT. This sequence encodes CASTGTAYRSNEKLFF.

In this sample, this clone turned up once. This chain links TRBV6-2 or TRBV6-3 with TRBJ1-2; D may be TRBD1 (5 bases). The CDR3 length is 13 residues. V lost 0 bases and J lost 8, with 10 bases in between. The germline gives CDR1 MNHEY, CDR2 SVGEGT. Here the CDR3 reads CASSYSGTRGYTF. Written as DNA, the CDR3 is TGTGCCAGCAGTTACTCGGGGACTCGCGGCTACACCTTC.

The chain joins TRBV7-2 to TRBJ2-1; unclear D gene. Germline V gene data show CDR1 as SGHTA and CDR2 as FQGNSA. Trimming removed 5 bases from V and 6 bases from J, with 11 bases in between. The CDR3 has 13 amino acids. CDR3 sequence reads: CASSPTSPNEQFF. The CDR3 DNA reads TGTGCCAGCAGCCCAACTTCCCCCAATGAGCAGTTCTTC.

V gene TRBV3-1 (or the pseudogene TRBV3-2) combines with J gene TRBJ1-2, with D possibly matching TRBD1 (5 bases). CDR3 length: 13 residues. Germline V gives CDR1 LGHDT, CDR2 YNNKEL (reference sequence). The V gene lost 4 bases and the J gene lost 1 base, with 7 bases spanning the gap. The CDR3 protein is CASSPDINYGYTF. CDR3 DNA sequence: TGTGCCAGCAGCCCGGACATTAACTATGGCTACACCTTC.

In this sample, this clone turned up once. The J gene is TRBJ2-7, the V gene TRBV3-1 (or the pseudogene TRBV3-2); 9 bases line up with TRBD1. The CDR3 length is 15 residues. Germline CDR1 reads LGHDT; CDR2 reads YNNKEL (reference sequence). V lost 4 bases to trimming and J lost 5 bases; unmatched junction nucleotides: 9. CDR3 nucleotide sequence: TGTGCCAGCAGCCCGCGCCGGGACAGGGTCCACGAGCAGTACTTC. Its protein product is CASSPRRDRVHEQYF.

This chain links TRBV3-1 (or the pseudogene TRBV3-2) with TRBJ1-1, with unresolved D. Germline CDR1 is LGHDT and CDR2 is YNNKEL (reference sequence). V lost 1 base, J lost 0 bases, and 9 bases lay in between. This CDR3 contains 15 residues. The CDR3 region has the DNA TGTGCCAGCAGCCAAGTAGGCGGCTTGAACACTGAAGCTTTCTTT. This translates into CASSQVGGLNTEAFF.

The chain uses TRBV30 and TRBJ1-3; 8 nucleotides match TRBD1. The length of the CDR3 is 14 residues. Losses at the gene ends were 6 bases for V and 0 bases for J; bases not matched to a gene: 4. CDR1 is GTSNPN and CDR2 is SVGIG in the germline V gene (reference sequence). The DNA of the CDR3 is TGTGCCTGCCAGGGGGCCAACTCTGGAAACACCATATATTTT. It is translated as CACQGANSGNTIYF.

Concerning this clone itself: Germline is not matched at one junction end, which may reflect a read error. The chain combines TRBV7-2 with TRBJ1-2, with TRBD1 matching over 9 bases. The CDR3 is made up of 16 amino acids. Germline-derived CDR1 and CDR2 are SGHTA and FQGNSA. The CDR3 nucleotides are TGTGCCAGCAGATTAGGGGGCCCGGGACAGGGACATGGCTACACCTTC. It is translated as CASRLGGPGQGHGYTF.

The V and J genes are TRBV5-6 and TRBJ2-7; no firm D call. CDR3 length: 15 residues. Germline-derived CDR1 and CDR2 are SGHDT and YYEEEE. V was clipped by 0 bases and J by 0 bases, with 10 bases between them. The chain's CDR3 is CASSLVSSYSYEQYF. CDR3 DNA sequence: TGTGCCAGCAGCTTGGTGTCTTCTTACTCCTACGAGCAGTACTTC.

The chain combines TRBV5-5 with TRBJ1-6, with a tentative D call TRBD1 (6 bases). The V gene lost 3 bases and the J gene lost 3 bases, with 10 bases spanning the gap. The CDR3 contains 15 residues. In germline, CDR1 is SGHKS, CDR2 YYEKEE (reference sequence). The CDR3 DNA reads as TGTGCCAGCAGCTCCGGGACAAACTATAATTCACCCCTCCACTTT. The encoded protein is CASSSGTNYNSPLHF.

This chain links TRBV28 with TRBJ2-3; 8 bases agree with TRBD1. V gave up 1 base and J gave up 3 bases; unmatched junction bases: 15. Germline V gives CDR1 MDHEN, CDR2 SYDVKM. CDR3 length: 19 amino acids. The CDR3 spells CASSLLGLWAGGKTDTQYF. The CDR3 nucleotides read TGTGCCAGCAGTTTATTGGGGCTGTGGGCAGGGGGCAAAACAGATACGCAGTATTTT.

This clone is a singleton in its sample. V usage is TRBV30 and J usage is TRBJ1-5, with D perhaps matching TRBD1 (5 bases). CDR3 length: 14 residues. The ends were cut back, 0 bases at V and 3 bases at J, with 9 bases in the middle. Germline V gives CDR1 GTSNPN, CDR2 SVGIG (reference sequence). CDR3 sequence: CAWSVQASNQPQHF. DNA of the CDR3: TGTGCCTGGAGTGTACAGGCATCCAATCAGCCCCAGCATTTT.

V usage is TRBV7-2 and J usage is TRBJ2-4; the D gene is possibly TRBD1 (5 bases). V was shortened by 1 base and J by 7 bases, with 11 bases between the two germline ends. The CDR3 has 14 amino acids. Germline loops: CDR1 SGHTA, CDR2 FQGNSA. The CDR3 sequence: CASSLEGVANIQYF. CDR3 DNA sequence: TGTGCCAGCAGCTTAGAAGGGGTTGCCAACATTCAGTACTTC.

CDR3 nucleotides: TGTGCCAGCAGCTCCGGGACAGTCCTTCCGGGCACTGAAGCTTTCTTT. This codes for CASSSGTVLPGTEAFF. V and J are TRBV5-4 and TRBJ1-1, with 7 bases aligning to TRBD1. V dropped 3 bases and J dropped 4; count of bases not matched to a gene: 12. CDR1 SGHNT and CDR2 YYREEE come from the germline V gene (reference sequence). CDR3 length: 16 residues.

V is TRBV29-1 and J is TRBJ2-1, with TRBD1 matching over 7 bases. Germline values: CDR1 SQVTM, CDR2 ANQGSEA. V dropped 2 bases and J dropped 9; count of bases not matched to a gene: 7. This CDR3 contains 13 residues. The chain's CDR3 is CSVEQGQRGEQFF. CDR3 bases: TGCAGCGTTGAACAGGGACAGAGGGGTGAGCAGTTCTTC.

The J gene is TRBJ2-7, the V gene TRBV7-9, with 9 bases fitting TRBD2. CDR1 is SEHNR, CDR2 FQNEAQ, per germline (reference sequence). V dropped 0 bases and J dropped 7; count of bases not matched to a gene: 10. The CDR3 runs 16 residues. The chain's CDR3 is CASSLARLAAPREQYF. DNA for the CDR3: TGTGCCAGCAGCTTAGCGCGACTAGCGGCGCCTAGGGAGCAGTACTTC.

The chain uses TRBV18 and TRBJ2-1; 10 nucleotides match TRBD2. The V segment lost 6 bases and the J segment 2 bases; nucleotides outside the gene matches: 4. This CDR3 contains 15 residues. Germline V gene lookup returns CDR1 KGHSH and CDR2 LQKENI. For the CDR3, the DNA is TGTGCCAGCTCGCTAGCGGGAGATGCCTACAATGAGCAGTTCTTC. Its protein is CASSLAGDAYNEQFF.

The V gene is TRBV15, the J gene TRBJ2-7; 7 nucleotides agree with TRBD2. Germline assignment: CDR1 LNHNV and CDR2 YYDKDF (reference sequence). V trimming: 0 bases; J trimming: 2 bases; junction bases outside the gene matches: 4. The CDR3 totals 15 residues. The DNA of the CDR3 is TGTGCCACCAGCAGAGAAACTAGCGTGACCTACGAGCAGTACTTC. Its translation is CATSRETSVTYEQYF.

The chain recombines TRBV9 with TRBJ2-2, with TRBD1 matching 8 bases. The CDR3 totals 16 residues. CDR1 is SGDLS, CDR2 YYNGEE, per germline. Germline trimming cut 2 bases from V and 6 bases from J; bases unmatched to any gene: 9. This CDR3 reads CASSVQAGGVPGELFF. CDR3 DNA: TGTGCCAGCAGCGTTCAGGCAGGGGGCGTCCCCGGGGAGCTGTTTTTT.

This chain uses TRBV7-9 with TRBJ2-5; 14 nucleotides match TRBD2. V was pared by 5 bases and J by 4 bases, with 6 bases of the junction left unmatched. Germline V lookup: CDR1 SEHNR, CDR2 FQNEAQ (reference sequence). This CDR3 is 16 amino acids long. For the CDR3, the DNA is TGTGCCAGCAGCCCACCGGGACTAGCGGGAGTAGAGACCCAGTACTTC. The encoded protein is CASSPPGLAGVETQYF.

The chain employs TRBV7-2 and TRBJ1-5; TRBD1 might be the D (5 bases). This CDR3 spans 15 amino acids. Trimming took 1 base from V and 4 from J, leaving 11 bases between them. Germline assignment: CDR1 SGHTA and CDR2 FQGNSA. Written as DNA, the CDR3 is TGTGCCAGCAGCTTAGGGGGGACTGGAAATCAGCCCCAGCATTTT. Translating it yields CASSLGGTGNQPQHF.

The count of this clone is one. The chain is built from TRBV10-1 and TRBJ2-7, with D unresolved. CDR3 length: 13 residues. Trimming removed 4 bases at V and 3 bases at J, with 10 bases between. Germline V gene lookup returns CDR1 WNHNN and CDR2 SYGVQD (reference sequence). CDR3 protein: CASSGLVGYEQYF. The CDR3 DNA reads as TGCGCCAGCAGTGGGCTAGTTGGCTACGAGCAGTACTTC.

Comment on this clone: Other DNA sequences in this sample translate to the same CDR3. The genes are TRBV7-9 and TRBJ2-5; D not certain. This CDR3 comprises 13 residues. The V end lost 7 bases, the J end lost 1 base, and 10 bases lay between the germline ends. CDR1 is SEHNR, CDR2 FQNEAQ, per germline (reference sequence). The CDR3 nucleotides are TGTGCCAGCACCCCCCCCTTCCAAGAGACCCAGTACTTC. As protein: CASTPPFQETQYF.

This chain connects TRBV4-1 to TRBJ2-7; no reliable D call. The CDR3 sequence is 15 residues long. V was clipped by 1 base and J by 3 bases, with 13 bases between them. Germline loops: CDR1 MGHRA, CDR2 YSYEKL. This chain's CDR3 is CASSQAGSPRYEQYF. In DNA, the CDR3 is TGCGCCAGCAGCCAAGCCGGGTCACCCCGCTACGAGCAGTACTTC.